This passage covers 5 T cell receptor beta chains from one sample sequenced in a study of T cell responses to AZD1222 COVID-19 vaccine. Assay used: immunoSEQ multiplex PCR; TCRdb lists only in-frame clones, some missing. Of over 55,000 clones in the sample, about four fifths were seen once. The material sequenced was peripheral blood, taken on day 0 of AZD1222 vaccination. The source of these receptors is an adult in good health.

The rearrangement uses TRBV7-2 and TRBJ1-1; perhaps TRBD1 as D (6 bases). In germline, CDR1 is SGHTA, CDR2 FQGNSA. CDR3 length: 13 residues. Trimming took off 5 bases at V and 5 bases at J, with 12 bases between the two ends. As DNA, the CDR3 is TGTGCCAGCAGCACCACAGGGAGGACTGAAGCTTTCTTT. Translation gives CASSTTGRTEAFF.

The rearrangement uses TRBV18 and TRBJ1-1; D is ambiguous. This CDR3 region has 16 residues. The germline V gene encodes CDR1 KGHSH and CDR2 LQKENI. The ends were cut back, 2 bases at V and 0 bases at J, with 13 bases in the middle. The CDR3 here is CASSPAPRRMNTEAFF. The CDR3 nucleotides read TGTGCCAGCTCACCAGCCCCGCGTAGGATGAACACTGAAGCTTTCTTT.

The chain combines TRBV6-5 with TRBJ1-3; no clear D gene. Germline V lookup: CDR1 MNHEY, CDR2 SVGAGI. V was clipped by 1 base and J by 0 bases, with 7 bases between them. The CDR3 runs to 15 residues. The CDR3 nucleotides read TGTGCCAGCAGTTACTATCACAACTCTGGAAACACCATATATTTT. Translating it yields CASSYYHNSGNTIYF.

The rearrangement links TRBV9 to TRBJ1-3; the D gene is possibly TRBD1 (5 bases). V gave up 4 bases and J gave up 0 bases, with 17 bases separating them. This CDR3 has 17 residues. Germline V gene sequence: CDR1 SGDLS, CDR2 YYNGEE. The CDR3 nucleotides are TGTGCCAGCAGCCCAGGTGGGGCAGCTTACTCTGGAAACACCATATATTTT. Amino acids: CASSPGGAAYSGNTIYF.

This clone was seen more than once but under ten times. The gene calls are TRBV2 and TRBJ1-1; D is perhaps TRBD1 (6 bases). The ends were cut back, 6 bases at V and 3 bases at J, with 11 bases in the middle. Germline V gene data show CDR1 as SNHLY and CDR2 as FYNNEI. This CDR3 region has 13 residues. The CDR3 region has the DNA TGTGCCAGCAGCCTACAGGGATACACTGAAGCTTTCTTT. This translates into CASSLQGYTEAFF. Combining the CDR3 with reference TRBV2 and TRBJ1-1 gives the whole variable domain EPEVTQTPSHQVTQMGQEVILRCVPISNHLYFYWYRQILGQKVEFLVSFYNNEISEKSEIFDDQFSVERPDGSNFTLKIRSTKLEDSAMYFCASSLQGYTEAFFGQGTRLTVV.